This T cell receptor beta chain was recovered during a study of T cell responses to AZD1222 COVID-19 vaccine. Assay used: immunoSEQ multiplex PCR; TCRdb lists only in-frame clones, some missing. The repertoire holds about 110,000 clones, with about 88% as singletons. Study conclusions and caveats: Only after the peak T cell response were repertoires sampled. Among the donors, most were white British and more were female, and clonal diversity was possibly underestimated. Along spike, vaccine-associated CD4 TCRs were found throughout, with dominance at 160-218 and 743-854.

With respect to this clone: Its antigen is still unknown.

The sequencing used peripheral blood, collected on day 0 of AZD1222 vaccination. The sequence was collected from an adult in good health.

The CDR3 is CASSRDRLNEKLFF. The CDR3 bases are TGTGCCAGCAGCCGGGACAGACTAAATGAAAAACTGTTTTTT. V is TRBV14 and J is TRBJ1-4; 7 bases match TRBD1. This CDR3 has 14 amino acids. CDR1 SGHDN and CDR2 FVKESK come from the germline V gene. V lost 4 bases and J lost 5; bases outside the gene matches: 4.